The rows below give T cell receptor beta chains drawn from one sample of a study of T cell repertoires in cytomegalovirus infection. Via MiXCR, TCRdb re-called the reads, giving one row per CDR3 protein. Of a few hundred thousand distinct CDR3 sequences in the sample, about 30% were seen once. Input material: PBMCs. Receptors originate from a human donor in good health (CMV status not recorded). Some clones in this sample may be carry-over from other donors' samples. Both conserved end residues are part of each CDR3. Each record gives: D gene, V gene, J gene, clone size, CDR3 protein, CDR3 DNA. A D gene is named only where the DNA matches it firmly. Clone size appears in some rows only: once, few, many, or a class for an expanded clone.

>.|TRBV7-2|TRBJ2-5|many
CASSLGLGGVTQYF
TGTGCCAGCAGCTTGGGTCTGGGGGGAGTGACCCAGTACTTC
>.|TRBV20-1|TRBJ2-4|once
CSALAEGAKNIQYF
TGCAGTGCATTAGCGGAAGGAGCCAAAAACATTCAGTACTTC
>.|TRBV5-1|TRBJ2-1|.
CASSLAGQGSSYNEQFF
TGCGCCAGCAGCTTGGCCGGGCAGGGAAGCTCCTACAATGAGCAGTTCTTC
>TRBD2|TRBV28|TRBJ2-1|.
CASSRASGRAREQFF
TGTGCCAGCAGTCGCGCTAGCGGGAGGGCACGGGAGCAGTTCTTC
>.|TRBV12-3/TRBV12-4|TRBJ2-2|.
CATRGDDGGELFF
TGTGCCACCCGAGGGGACGATGGCGGGGAGCTGTTTTTT
>TRBD1|TRBV12-3/TRBV12-4|TRBJ1-1|.
CASSPGDRGLAEAFF
TGTGCCAGCAGCCCAGGGGACAGGGGGCTTGCTGAAGCTTTCTTT
>.|TRBV11-2|TRBJ2-5|few
CASSPQGLAVPWGETQYF
TGTGCCAGCAGTCCCCAGGGGCTAGCGGTTCCCTGGGGAGAGACCCAGTACTTC
>.|TRBV7-2|TRBJ2-7|.
CASSLIDSSSYEQYF
TGTGCCAGCAGCTTAATTGACTCTAGCTCCTACGAGCAGTACTTC
>TRBD1|TRBV7-2|TRBJ2-4|many
CASSPGGTGRNIQYF
TGTGCCAGCAGTCCCGGGGGGACAGGGCGGAACATTCAGTACTTC
>.|TRBV28|TRBJ1-2|few
CASSFQAHYGYTF
TGTGCCAGCAGTTTTCAGGCTCACTATGGCTACACCTTC
>.|TRBV25-1|TRBJ1-6|.
CASRGERTSPLHF
TGTGCCAGCAGGGGCGAGCGTACTTCACCCCTCCACTTT
>.|TRBV12-3/TRBV12-4|TRBJ2-7|.
CASSLAEPGVYEQYF
TGTGCCAGCAGTTTAGCGGAGCCCGGGGTCTACGAGCAGTACTTC
>.|TRBV15|TRBJ2-3|once
CATSRAGGPDTQYF
TGTGCCACCAGCAGAGCAGGGGGGCCAGATACGCAGTATTTT
>.|TRBV7-6|TRBJ1-6|many
CASNLGANDSPLHF
TGTGCCAGCAACCTAGGGGCCAATGATTCACCCCTCCACTTT
>TRBD1|TRBV7-2|TRBJ2-7|.
CASSLVGGGQGVGYF
TGTGCCAGCAGCTTAGTAGGTGGGGGACAGGGCGTCGGTTACTTC
>.|TRBV7-2|TRBJ1-6|many
CASSTRDNSPLHF
TGTGCCAGCAGCACCCGAGATAATTCACCCCTCCACTTT
>TRBD1|TRBV27|TRBJ1-5|once
CASSGTAWNQPQHF
TGTGCCAGCAGCGGGACAGCCTGGAATCAGCCCCAGCATTTT
>.|TRBV11-3|TRBJ1-2|few
CASSSEPYGYTF
TGTGCCAGCAGCTCCGAGCCCTATGGCTACACCTTC
>.|TRBV6-5|TRBJ2-7|few
CASSYPNTYEQYF
TGTGCCAGCAGTTACCCGAACACCTACGAGCAGTACTTC
>.|TRBV4-1|TRBJ2-7|few
CASSQGERVYNEQYF
TGCGCCAGCAGCCAAGGAGAAAGGGTTTACAACGAGCAGTACTTC
>TRBD2|TRBV5-4|TRBJ2-1|.
CASSLEGLAPYEQFF
TGTGCCAGCAGCTTGGAGGGACTAGCTCCGTATGAGCAGTTCTTC
>.|TRBV7-6|TRBJ2-1|.
CASSWTPRGHEQFF
TGTGCCAGCAGCTGGACACCTCGAGGGCATGAGCAGTTCTTC
>.|TRBV19|TRBJ2-3|.
CASSGIQGSTDTQYF
TGTGCCAGTAGCGGTATACAGGGCAGCACAGATACGCAGTATTTT
>.|TRBV28|TRBJ1-6|.
CASQDRNSPPHF
TGTGCCAGCCAAGACAGGAATTCACCCCCCCACTTT
>.|TRBV29-1|TRBJ1-5|.
CSVVEGWGNQPQHF
TGCAGCGTTGTCGAGGGGTGGGGCAATCAGCCCCAGCATTTT
>TRBD2|TRBV20-1|TRBJ2-3|few
CSARTSGSPDTQYF
TGCAGTGCGAGGACTAGCGGGAGTCCAGATACGCAGTATTTT